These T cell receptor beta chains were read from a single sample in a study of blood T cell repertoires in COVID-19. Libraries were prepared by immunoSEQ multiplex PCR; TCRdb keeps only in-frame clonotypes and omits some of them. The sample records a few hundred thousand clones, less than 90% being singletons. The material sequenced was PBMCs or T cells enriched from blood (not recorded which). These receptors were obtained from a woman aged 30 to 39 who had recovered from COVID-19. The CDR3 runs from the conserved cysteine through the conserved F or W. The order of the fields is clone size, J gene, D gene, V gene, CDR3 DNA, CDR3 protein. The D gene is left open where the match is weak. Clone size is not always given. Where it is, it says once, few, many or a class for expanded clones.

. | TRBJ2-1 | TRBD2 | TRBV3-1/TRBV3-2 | TGTGCCAGCAGCGCCGGGACTAGCGGGCCCTCCTACAATGAGCAGTTCTTC | CASSAGTSGPSYNEQFF
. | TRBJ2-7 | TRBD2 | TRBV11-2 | TGTGCCAGCAGCCTAGGGACTAGCGGGCTCTACGAGCAGTACTTC | CASSLGTSGLYEQYF
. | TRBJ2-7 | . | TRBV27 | TGTGCCAGCAGGACCCCAGGGCTACACGAGCAGTACTTC | CASRTPGLHEQYF
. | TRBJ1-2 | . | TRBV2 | TGTGCCACCAAAGATGAAGGACAGAGCTCTCGCTACACCTTC | CATKDEGQSSRYTF
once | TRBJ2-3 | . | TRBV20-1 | TGCAGTGCTAGTACAGGTCTGACTAGCACAGATACGCAGTATTTT | CSASTGLTSTDTQYF
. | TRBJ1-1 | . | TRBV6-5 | TGTGCCAGCAGTTCAGACGGGTTGAACACTGAAGCTTTCTTT | CASSSDGLNTEAFF
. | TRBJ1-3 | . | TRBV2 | TGTGCCAGCAGTGAAACAGGTGGAAACACCATATATTTT | CASSETGGNTIYF
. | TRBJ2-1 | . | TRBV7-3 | TGTGCCAGCAGCAGAGAACAGGGCCCCTACAATGAGCAGTTCTTC | CASSREQGPYNEQFF
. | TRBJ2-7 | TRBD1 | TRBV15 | TGTGCCACCAGCATCGACAGGGGCTCCTACGAGCAGTACTTC | CATSIDRGSYEQYF
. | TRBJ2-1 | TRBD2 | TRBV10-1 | TGCGCCAGCAGTGAGTCGCTAGCGGGGAGGAATGAGCAGTTCTTC | CASSESLAGRNEQFF
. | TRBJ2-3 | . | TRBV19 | TGTGCCAGTAGTATGGCCCTCTCTGCAGATACGCAGTATTTT | CASSMALSADTQYF
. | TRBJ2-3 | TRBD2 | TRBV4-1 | TGCGCCAGCAGCCAAGAAGGACGGGGGGGCCGCACAGATACGCAGTATTTT | CASSQEGRGGRTDTQYF
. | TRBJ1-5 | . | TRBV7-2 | TGTGCCAGCAGCCCGCCCGGGGAGCCCCAGCATTTT | CASSPPGEPQHF
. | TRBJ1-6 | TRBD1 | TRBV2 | TGTGCCAGCAGACCCGGGACAGCTTTTTCACCCCTCCACTTT | CASRPGTAFSPLHF